This TCR beta chain was observed in a study of cytomegalovirus exposure and HLA in healthy donors. In regard to this clone: Its antigen is unidentified.

The study, taken as a whole, reports: TCR beta V segments were, for the most part, productive about 87% or about 30% of the time in an earlier analysis. At a 0.05 false discovery rate, a later analysis found 16,951 TCR beta sequences to be associated with HLA alleles. It was taken for granted in presence/absence analyses that sequencing depth across donors was roughly uniform.

The V gene lost 5 bases and the J gene lost 0 bases, with 11 bases spanning the gap. Per the germline V gene, CDR1 is SGHRS and CDR2 is YFSETQ. The CDR3 is made up of 15 amino acids. PCR involved 60 Vbeta and 13 Jbeta primers. Produced via immunoSEQ multiplex PCR; TCRdb's table is partial and in-frame only. The table lists approximately 190,000 clones. The rearrangement uses TRBV5-1 and TRBJ2-2, with D maybe TRBD2 (5 bases). The sample was PBMCs. The clonotype comes from a man aged 25 to 40 in good health and CMV-seronegative. The CDR3 loop is CASSYGVTNTGELFF. The CDR3 bases are TGCGCCAGCAGTTACGGGGTAACGAACACCGGGGAGCTGTTTTTT.